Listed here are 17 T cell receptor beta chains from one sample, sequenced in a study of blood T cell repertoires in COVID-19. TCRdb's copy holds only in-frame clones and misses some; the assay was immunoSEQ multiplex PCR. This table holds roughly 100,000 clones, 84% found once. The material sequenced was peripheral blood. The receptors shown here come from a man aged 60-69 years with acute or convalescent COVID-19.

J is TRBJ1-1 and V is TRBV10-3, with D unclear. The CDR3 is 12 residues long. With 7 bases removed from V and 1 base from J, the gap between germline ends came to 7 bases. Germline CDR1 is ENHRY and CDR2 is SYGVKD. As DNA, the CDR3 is TGTGCCATCACGGACTCGAACACTGAAGCTTTCTTT. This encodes CAITDSNTEAFF.

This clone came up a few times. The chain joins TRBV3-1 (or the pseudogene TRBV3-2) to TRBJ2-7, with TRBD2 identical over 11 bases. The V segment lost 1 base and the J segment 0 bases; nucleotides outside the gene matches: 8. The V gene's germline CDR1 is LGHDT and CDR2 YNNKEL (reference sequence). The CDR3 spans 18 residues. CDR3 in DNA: TGTGCCAGCAGCCAAGTGCCATTTGGGACTAGCGGCTCCTACGAGCAGTACGTC. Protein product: CASSQVPFGTSGSYEQYV.

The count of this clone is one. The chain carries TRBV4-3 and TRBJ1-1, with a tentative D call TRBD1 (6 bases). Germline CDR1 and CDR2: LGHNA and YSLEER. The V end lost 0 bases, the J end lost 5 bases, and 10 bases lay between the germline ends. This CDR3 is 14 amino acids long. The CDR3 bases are TGCGCCAGCAGCCAAGACAGGGGCGCGACTGAAGCTTTCTTT. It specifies CASSQDRGATEAFF.

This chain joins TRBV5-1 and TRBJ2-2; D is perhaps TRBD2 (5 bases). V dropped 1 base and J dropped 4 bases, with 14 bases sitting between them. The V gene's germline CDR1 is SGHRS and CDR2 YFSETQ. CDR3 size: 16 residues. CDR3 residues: CASSLQTLGSTGELFF. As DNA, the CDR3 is TGCGCCAGCAGCTTGCAAACGCTTGGGAGCACCGGGGAGCTGTTTTTT.

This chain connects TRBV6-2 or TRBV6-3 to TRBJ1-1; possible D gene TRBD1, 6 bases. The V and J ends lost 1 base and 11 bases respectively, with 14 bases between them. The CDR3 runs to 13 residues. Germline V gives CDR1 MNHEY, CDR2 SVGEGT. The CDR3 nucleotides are TGTGCCAGCAGTTACTACAGGGCAGTTTCGGCTTTCTTT. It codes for CASSYYRAVSAFF.

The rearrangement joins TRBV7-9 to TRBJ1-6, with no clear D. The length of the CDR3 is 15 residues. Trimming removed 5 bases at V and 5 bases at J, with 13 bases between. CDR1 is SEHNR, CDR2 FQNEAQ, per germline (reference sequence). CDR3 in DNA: TGTGCCAGCAGCCCTGTAGAGTCGAATAATTCACCCCTCCACTTT. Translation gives CASSPVESNNSPLHF. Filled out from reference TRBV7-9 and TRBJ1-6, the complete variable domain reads DTGVSQNPRHKITKRGQNVTFRCDPISEHNRLYWYRQTLGQGPEFLTYFQNEAQLEKSRLLSDRFSAERPKGSFSTLEIQRTEQGDSAMYLCASSPVESNNSPLHFGNGTRLTVT.

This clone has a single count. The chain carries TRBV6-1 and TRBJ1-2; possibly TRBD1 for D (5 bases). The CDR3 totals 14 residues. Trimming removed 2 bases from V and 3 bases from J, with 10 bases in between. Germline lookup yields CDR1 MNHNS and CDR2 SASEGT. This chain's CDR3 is CASSEYSRDYGYTF. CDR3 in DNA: TGTGCCAGCAGTGAATATAGCAGGGACTATGGCTACACCTTC.

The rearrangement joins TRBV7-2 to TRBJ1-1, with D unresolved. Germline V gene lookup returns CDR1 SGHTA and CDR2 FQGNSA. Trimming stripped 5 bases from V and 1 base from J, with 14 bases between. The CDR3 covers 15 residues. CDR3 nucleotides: TGTGCCAGCAGCCCCTTAGGAGGAGGGAACACTGAAGCTTTCTTT. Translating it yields CASSPLGGGNTEAFF.

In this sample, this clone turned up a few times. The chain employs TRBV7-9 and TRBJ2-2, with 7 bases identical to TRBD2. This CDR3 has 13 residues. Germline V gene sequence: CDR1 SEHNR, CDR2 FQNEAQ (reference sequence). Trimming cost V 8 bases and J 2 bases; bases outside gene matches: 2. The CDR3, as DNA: TGTGCCAGCGAGCGGGGTAACACCGGGGAGCTGTTTTTT. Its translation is CASERGNTGELFF.

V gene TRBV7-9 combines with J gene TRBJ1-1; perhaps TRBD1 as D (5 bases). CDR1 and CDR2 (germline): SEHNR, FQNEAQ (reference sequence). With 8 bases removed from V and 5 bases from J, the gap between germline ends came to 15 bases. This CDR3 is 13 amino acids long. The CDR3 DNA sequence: TGTGCCAGCGGACGTGGGGGAGGGACTGAAGCTTTCTTT. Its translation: CASGRGGGTEAFF.

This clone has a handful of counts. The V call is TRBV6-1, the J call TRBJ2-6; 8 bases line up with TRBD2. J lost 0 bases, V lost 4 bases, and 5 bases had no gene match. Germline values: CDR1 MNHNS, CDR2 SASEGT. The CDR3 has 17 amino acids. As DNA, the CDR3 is TGTGCCAGCAGTGTAACTAGCGGCGGCTCTGGGGCCAACGTCCTGACTTTC. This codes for CASSVTSGGSGANVLTF.

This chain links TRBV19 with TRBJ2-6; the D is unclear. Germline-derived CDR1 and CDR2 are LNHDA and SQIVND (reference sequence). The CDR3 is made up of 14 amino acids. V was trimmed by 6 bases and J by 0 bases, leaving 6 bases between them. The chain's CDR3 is CASSLSSGANVLTF. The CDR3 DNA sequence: TGTGCCAGTAGCTTATCCTCTGGGGCCAACGTCCTGACTTTC.

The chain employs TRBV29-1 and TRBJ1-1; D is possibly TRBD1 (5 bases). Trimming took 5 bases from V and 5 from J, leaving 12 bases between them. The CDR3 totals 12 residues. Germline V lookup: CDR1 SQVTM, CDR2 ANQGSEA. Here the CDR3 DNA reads TGCAGCGTTCTCCCAGGACAAACTGAAGCTTTCTTT. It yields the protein CSVLPGQTEAFF.

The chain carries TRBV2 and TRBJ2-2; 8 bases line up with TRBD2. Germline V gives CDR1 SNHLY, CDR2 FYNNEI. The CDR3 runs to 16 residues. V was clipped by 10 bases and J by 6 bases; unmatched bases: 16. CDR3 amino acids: CATRVNRGRGAGELFF. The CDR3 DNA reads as TGTGCCACCCGCGTCAATCGCGGGCGGGGGGCCGGGGAGCTGTTTTTT.

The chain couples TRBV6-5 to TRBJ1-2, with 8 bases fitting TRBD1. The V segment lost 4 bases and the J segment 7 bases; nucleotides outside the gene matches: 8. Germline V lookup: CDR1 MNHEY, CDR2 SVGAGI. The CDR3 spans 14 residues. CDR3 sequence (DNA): TGTGCCAGCAGTTCCTTCGGGACAGGTGGTGGCTACACCTTC. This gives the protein CASSSFGTGGGYTF.

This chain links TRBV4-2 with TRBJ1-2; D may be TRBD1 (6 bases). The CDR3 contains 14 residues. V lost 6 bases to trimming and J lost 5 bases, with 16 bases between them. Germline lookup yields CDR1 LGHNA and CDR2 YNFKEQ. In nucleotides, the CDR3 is TGTGCCAGCAGTCGGGACACAAGGGAATATGGCTACACCTTC. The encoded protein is CASSRDTREYGYTF.

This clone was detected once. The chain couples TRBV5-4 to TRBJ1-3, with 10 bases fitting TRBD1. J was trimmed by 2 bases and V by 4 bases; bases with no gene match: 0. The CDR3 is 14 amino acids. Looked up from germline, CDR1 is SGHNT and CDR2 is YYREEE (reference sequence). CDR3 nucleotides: TGTGCCAGCAGCGGACAGGGGGCTGGAAACACCATATATTTT. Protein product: CASSGQGAGNTIYF.